What follows are 30 T cell receptor beta chains derived from one specimen sequenced in a study of human T cells and chemical hapten exposure. Time point of the sample: pre-sensitization, week 0. Noted treatment: therapeutic diphenylcyclopropenone sensitization with weekly scalp DPC. In TCRdb, the RACE reads were re-called with MiXCR into one record per CDR3 protein. The data show around 330,000 distinct CDR3 sequences, around 5% seen once. The sequences come from whole blood, collected in connection with sensitization to the hapten diphenylcyclopropenone (DPC). The source is a woman younger than 35 with alopecia areata. Some clones in this sample may be carry-over from other donors' samples.

This clonotype has a handful of counts. The chain is built from TRBV7-9 and TRBJ1-6, with a tentative D call TRBD1 (5 bases). CDR3 length: 13 residues. The germline CDR1 and CDR2 sequences are SEHNR and FQNEAQ (reference sequence). V dropped 5 bases and J dropped 12 bases, with 14 bases sitting between them. The CDR3 nucleotides are TGTGCCAGCAGCCCAGGACAAAATGGACCCCTCCACTTT. Its protein is CASSPGQNGPLHF.

This clonotype has just a few counts. V and J are TRBV6-6 and TRBJ2-7, with TRBD2 identical over 8 bases. Germline V gene lookup returns CDR1 MNHNY and CDR2 SVGAGI (reference sequence). The ends lost 10 bases at V and 2 bases at J; junction bases unmatched: 7. The CDR3 has 13 amino acids. CDR3 sequence reads: CATMAGGTYEQYF. DNA for the CDR3: TGTGCCACCATGGCGGGGGGCACCTACGAGCAGTACTTC.

This sequence joins TRBV4-3 and TRBJ2-6; 7 nucleotides line up with TRBD1. The CDR3 is 19 residues long. The V and J ends lost 3 bases and 0 bases, in that order; junction bases with no gene match: 11. Germline values: CDR1 LGHNA, CDR2 YSLEER. CDR3 in DNA: TGCGCCAGCAGCCATAACAGGGGCCCGCAGCGCTCTGGGGCCAACGTCCTGACTTTC. Translation: CASSHNRGPQRSGANVLTF.

This clonotype showed up just a few times. V and J are TRBV30 and TRBJ1-5; D perhaps matches TRBD1 (6 bases). In germline, CDR1 is GTSNPN, CDR2 SVGIG (reference sequence). V shed 4 bases and J shed 7 bases, with 17 bases lying between them. The CDR3 is 14 amino acids. The DNA for the CDR3 is TGTGCCTGGACCGGGGGGCAGGGGAGACAGCCCCAGCATTTT. It translates to CAWTGGQGRQPQHF. The variable domain in full, completed from reference TRBV30 and TRBJ1-5, reads SQTIHQWPATLVQPVGSPLSLECTVEGTSNPNLYWYRQAAGRGLQLLFYSVGIGQISSEVPQNLSASRPQDRQFILSSKKLLLSDSGFYLCAWTGGQGRQPQHFGDGTRLSIL.

This clonotype has more than one count but fewer than ten. This chain links TRBV5-1 with TRBJ1-1; D gene unclear. The CDR3 has 11 residues. The V end was cut by 5 bases, the J end by 6 bases, with 8 bases between. Looked up from germline, CDR1 is SGHRS and CDR2 is YFSETQ. The CDR3 nucleotides read TGCGCCAGCAGATATGGGGCTGAAGCTTTCTTT. Residues: CASRYGAEAFF.

This clonotype was counted between two and nine times. The chain has TRBV28 and TRBJ1-5; 8 nucleotides match TRBD1. With 3 bases clipped from V and 2 bases from J, the junction kept 3 bases outside the gene matches. Per the germline V gene, CDR1 is MDHEN and CDR2 is SYDVKM. This CDR3 comprises 15 residues. CDR3: CASSFRGQGNQPQHF. The CDR3 DNA reads as TGTGCCAGCAGTTTCAGGGGGCAGGGCAATCAGCCCCAGCATTTT.

This chain connects TRBV5-8 to TRBJ2-5; tentative D call: TRBD1 (5 bases). Trimming shortened V by 3 bases and J by 7 bases, and 19 bases separated the two germline ends. Germline lookup yields CDR1 SGHTS and CDR2 YDEGEE. This CDR3 spans 15 amino acids. This CDR3 is CASSSDSHAKGTQYF. CDR3 DNA sequence: TGTGCCAGCAGCTCTGACAGCCACGCGAAGGGGACCCAGTACTTC.

The gene calls are TRBV3-1 and TRBJ2-3; TRBD2 aligns across 15 bases. Germline CDR1 reads LGHDT; CDR2 reads YNNKEL (reference sequence). With V trimmed by 4 bases and J by 3 bases, 8 bases remained unmatched. This CDR3 has 18 amino acids. CDR3 region: CASSRWTSGGARTDTQYF. The CDR3 region has the DNA TGTGCCAGCAGCCGCTGGACTAGCGGGGGGGCACGGACAGATACGCAGTATTTT.

This clonotype occurred a few times. The genes are TRBV29-1 and TRBJ1-3; 10 positions match TRBD1. Germline-derived CDR1 and CDR2 are SQVTM and ANQGSEA. V gave up 7 bases and J gave up 6 bases; unmatched junction bases: 3. The CDR3 length is 12 residues. In nucleotides, the CDR3 is TGCAGCGGCCGACAGGGGGCAAACACCATATATTTT. This encodes CSGRQGANTIYF.

This clonotype was picked up a small number of times. This sequence joins TRBV10-3 and TRBJ2-7, with 11 bases lining up with TRBD1. This CDR3 region has 15 residues. The germline V gene has CDR1 ENHRY and CDR2 SYGVKD. Germline trimming cut 10 bases from V and 1 base from J; bases unmatched to any gene: 9. In DNA form, the CDR3 reads TGTGCCAATCCTACCGGGACAGGGGGGTCCTACGAGCAGTACTTC. It encodes CANPTGTGGSYEQYF.

The chain links TRBV5-1 to TRBJ1-2; 7 bases are shared with TRBD1. The CDR3 length is 14 residues. The germline gives CDR1 SGHRS, CDR2 YFSETQ. The ends lost 0 bases at V and 7 bases at J; junction bases unmatched: 6. The DNA of the CDR3 is TGCGCCAGCAGCTTGGACAGGGGATCAGGTGGCTACACCTTC. It specifies CASSLDRGSGGYTF.

This clonotype turned up a few times. The chain is built from TRBV7-3 and TRBJ2-7, with 7 bases fitting TRBD1. Losses at the gene ends were 5 bases for V and 3 bases for J; bases not matched to a gene: 10. The CDR3 is 15 residues long. Germline CDR1 is SGHTA and CDR2 is FQGTGA. CDR3 nucleotides: TGTGCCAGCAGCCCCGGCCCGGGACAGATCTACGAGCAGTACTTC. It specifies CASSPGPGQIYEQYF.

The chain combines TRBV6-6 with TRBJ1-3; 7 bases fit TRBD1. V shed 6 bases, J shed 0 bases, and the junction held 5 bases outside the gene matches. The CDR3 spans 15 residues. Germline CDR1 and CDR2: MNHNY and SVGAGI (reference sequence). The DNA for the CDR3 is TGTGCCAGCAGCCCAGGGGGACCCTCTGGAAACACCATATATTTT. This codes for CASSPGGPSGNTIYF.

The chain combines TRBV6-5 with TRBJ1-3, with a possible D match to TRBD1 (5 bases). CDR1 MNHEY and CDR2 SVGAGI come from the germline V gene. V gave up 0 bases and J gave up 0 bases, with 6 bases separating them. The CDR3 covers 15 residues. CDR3 residues: CASSYSTVSGNTIYF. CDR3 bases: TGTGCCAGCAGTTACTCGACAGTCTCTGGAAACACCATATATTTT.

This clonotype came up a few times. In DNA form, the CDR3 reads TGTGCCAGCAGCTCATCGAGCGGGGGGGCCGAGAATGAGCAGTTCTTC. As protein: CASSSSSGGAENEQFF. The chain combines TRBV7-2 with TRBJ2-1, with TRBD2 matching over 10 bases. From germline, CDR1 is SGHTA and CDR2 FQGNSA. The CDR3 extends over 16 amino acids. V shed 4 bases, J shed 7 bases, and the junction held 10 bases outside the gene matches.

The V and J genes are TRBV21-1 and TRBJ2-3; TRBD1 is taken as the D call from the table, unchecked against the DNA. TRBV21-1 corresponds to a pseudogene. The CDR3 sequence is 17 residues long. The chain's CDR3 is CASSNPPPTLSTDTQYF. CDR3 DNA sequence: TGTGCCAGCAGCAACCCCCCGCCCACGCTTAGCACAGATACGCAGTATTTT.

This clonotype was observed many times. This chain uses TRBV7-9 with TRBJ1-3; D gene unclear. The CDR3 sequence is 14 residues long. Trimming stripped 5 bases from V and 3 bases from J, with 11 bases between. The germline V gene has CDR1 SEHNR and CDR2 FQNEAQ (reference sequence). The DNA of the CDR3 is TGTGCCAGCAGCCCAAGTGCGAATGGAAACACCATATATTTT. Translating it yields CASSPSANGNTIYF. The full variable domain, completed using reference TRBV7-9 and TRBJ1-3, is DTGVSQNPRHKITKRGQNVTFRCDPISEHNRLYWYRQTLGQGPEFLTYFQNEAQLEKSRLLSDRFSAERPKGSFSTLEIQRTEQGDSAMYLCASSPSANGNTIYFGEGSWLTVV.

At least ten counts were recorded for this clonotype. CDR3 in amino acids: CASSFNPTAYNEQFF. As DNA, the CDR3 is TGTGCCAGCAGTTTTAACCCCACCGCCTACAATGAGCAGTTCTTC. The rearrangement joins TRBV28 to TRBJ2-1; D unresolved. Looked up from germline, CDR1 is MDHEN and CDR2 is SYDVKM. The CDR3 has 15 amino acids. V lost 3 bases, J lost 2 bases, and 11 bases lay in between.

This clonotype was observed many times. This chain links TRBV25-1 with TRBJ2-2; D is unresolved. V shed 6 bases and J shed 6 bases, with 17 bases lying between them. The length of the CDR3 is 15 residues. In germline, CDR1 is MGHDK, CDR2 SYGVNS. This chain's CDR3 is CASRESTPGAGELFF. DNA of the CDR3: TGTGCCAGCAGGGAAAGCACCCCGGGTGCCGGGGAGCTGTTTTTT.

The V and J genes are TRBV12-3 or TRBV12-4 and TRBJ2-7; D is undetermined. The CDR3 runs to 11 residues. Trimming shortened V by 3 bases and J by 5 bases, and 5 bases separated the two germline ends. The CDR3 region has the DNA TGTGCCAGCAGTTTGAGGCACGAGCAGTACTTC. Protein: CASSLRHEQYF.

In this sample, this clonotype turned up a few times. The chain recombines TRBV7-2 with TRBJ2-3, with D tentatively TRBD1 or TRBD2 (5 bases each). Trimming removed 6 bases at V and 2 bases at J, with 15 bases between. The CDR3 totals 15 residues. Germline loops: CDR1 SGHTA, CDR2 FQGNSA. CDR3 nucleotide sequence: TGTGCCAGCAGGCGCCTTTTCGGGGCCACAGATACGCAGTATTTT. Encoded protein: CASRRLFGATDTQYF.

This clonotype was recorded many times. The chain uses TRBV20-1 and TRBJ2-3, with D maybe TRBD1 (6 bases). CDR1 is DFQATT, CDR2 SNEGSKA, per germline (reference sequence). The V end lost 5 bases, the J end lost 2 bases, and 11 bases lay between the germline ends. This CDR3 has 13 amino acids. The chain's CDR3 is CSADRDTTDTQYF. CDR3 in DNA: TGCAGTGCTGACCGGGACACCACAGATACGCAGTATTTT.

J is TRBJ2-1 and V is TRBV12-5; D gene unclear. The germline V gene encodes CDR1 LGHNT and CDR2 FRNRAP. Deletions cut 4 bases from V and 6 bases from J, with 19 bases between. The CDR3 extends over 16 amino acids. This CDR3 reads CASGSLLISVINEQFF. CDR3 in DNA: TGTGCTAGTGGTTCCCTATTGATCTCGGTTATCAATGAGCAGTTCTTC.

A few counts support this clonotype. The rearrangement links TRBV6-1 to TRBJ2-3, with a weak D call TRBD2 (5 bases). V was shortened by 4 bases and J by 0 bases, with 23 bases between the two germline ends. From germline, CDR1 is MNHNS and CDR2 SASEGT. The CDR3 is made up of 19 amino acids. The CDR3 here is CASSALRAAGPISTDTQYF. CDR3 nucleotide sequence: TGTGCCAGCAGTGCGCTAAGGGCCGCGGGTCCTATAAGCACAGATACGCAGTATTTT.

This clonotype occurred a few times. The rearrangement joins TRBV20-1 to TRBJ1-5, with 7 bases aligning to TRBD1. The CDR3 covers 14 residues. V was pared by 3 bases and J by 7 bases, with 9 bases of the junction left unmatched. From germline, CDR1 is DFQATT and CDR2 SNEGSKA (reference sequence). The CDR3 DNA sequence: TGCAGTGCTAGCACAGGGGAGGCATGGCAGCCCCAGCATTTT. Its translation: CSASTGEAWQPQHF.

Ten or more counts support this clonotype. This rearrangement joins TRBV12-3 or TRBV12-4 to TRBJ1-5; D unclear. This CDR3 is 15 amino acids long. The germline V and J ends were trimmed by 1 base and 6 bases, with 13 bases remaining between them. CDR3 DNA: TGTGCCAGCAGTTTAGGAACGTATGCGGGTCAGCCCCAGCATTTT. Translating it yields CASSLGTYAGQPQHF.

This clonotype was seen repeatedly, ten times or more. V gene TRBV6-5 combines with J gene TRBJ2-2; D remains unclear. V was cut by 2 bases and J by 6 bases, with 4 bases left in between. Germline V CDR1 and CDR2: MNHEY, SVGAGI. The CDR3 loop spans 12 amino acids. The DNA for the CDR3 is TGTGCCAGCAGTTACGGGGCCGGGGAGCTGTTTTTT. Translation: CASSYGAGELFF.

The rearrangement links TRBV27 to TRBJ1-6, with 7 nucleotides matching TRBD1. Per the germline V gene, CDR1 is MNHEY and CDR2 is SMNVEV (reference sequence). CDR3 length: 15 amino acids. The V and J ends lost 1 base and 7 bases, in that order; junction bases with no gene match: 4. The CDR3 spells CASSLFDRVNSPLHF. The CDR3 nucleotides read TGTGCCAGCAGTTTATTCGACAGGGTAAATTCACCCCTCCACTTT.

There are a few counts of this clonotype. The rearrangement links TRBV2 to TRBJ1-4, with 9 bases aligning to TRBD1. This CDR3 is built from 15 residues. Germline lookup yields CDR1 SNHLY and CDR2 FYNNEI. Trimming cost V 9 bases and J 7 bases; bases outside gene matches: 12. The CDR3 spells CASAGQGSRPEKLFF. The CDR3 nucleotides read TGTGCCAGTGCGGGACAGGGCTCTCGTCCTGAAAAACTGTTTTTT.

This clonotype was detected ten times or more. This rearrangement joins TRBV4-3 to TRBJ1-2; D is perhaps TRBD1 (6 bases). From germline, CDR1 is LGHNA and CDR2 YSLEER. Trimming removed 1 base at V and 6 bases at J, with 18 bases between. The CDR3 is made up of 16 amino acids. The CDR3 sequence: CASSQVAGTGIDGYTF. DNA for the CDR3: TGCGCCAGCAGCCAAGTCGCTGGTACAGGGATTGATGGCTACACCTTC.